This TCR beta chain is drawn from a study of cytomegalovirus exposure and HLA in healthy donors. Trimming at V came to 3 bases and at J to 5 bases, leaving 15 bases not matched to a gene. CDR3 length: 18 amino acids. Per germline, CDR1 ENHRY and CDR2 SYGVKD. In the case of this clone: The antigen is unknown.

The PCR ran on 60 Vbeta and 13 Jbeta primers. TCRdb's table, derived via immunoSEQ multiplex PCR, lists solely in-frame clones and lacks some. The sample holds fewer than 130,000 clones, 60% to 80% seen once. Study-level findings and limits: Productive status was seen about 90% or about 30% of the time for most TCR beta V segments in an earlier analysis. The sole available immune exposure information was CMV serostatus. In a later analysis, a missense DCLRE1C variant was linked to TCR beta V- and J-gene trimming.

This sequence was found in a man between 45 and 60 years old in good health and CMV-seropositive. Material: PBMCs. The genes are TRBV10-3 and TRBJ2-1; 8 bases fit TRBD2. CDR3 residues: CAISEFTSGFRPDNEQFF. The CDR3 nucleotides are TGTGCCATCAGTGAATTTACTAGCGGATTCCGACCCGACAATGAGCAGTTCTTC.